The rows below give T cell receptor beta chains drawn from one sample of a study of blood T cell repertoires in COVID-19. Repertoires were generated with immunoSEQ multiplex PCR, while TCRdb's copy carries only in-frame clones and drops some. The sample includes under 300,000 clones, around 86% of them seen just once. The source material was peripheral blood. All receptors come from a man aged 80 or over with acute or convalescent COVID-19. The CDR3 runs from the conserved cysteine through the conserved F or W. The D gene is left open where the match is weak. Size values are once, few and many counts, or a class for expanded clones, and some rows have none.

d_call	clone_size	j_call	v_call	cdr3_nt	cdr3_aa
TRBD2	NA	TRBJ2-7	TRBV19	TGTGCCAGTAGTTATACTAGCGGGAGGACGGCCTCCTACGAGCAGTACTTC	CASSYTSGRTASYEQYF
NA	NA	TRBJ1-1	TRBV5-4	TGTGCCAGCAGCTTGGCCATAAGACACACAGCAAACACTGAAGCTTTCTTT	CASSLAIRHTANTEAFF
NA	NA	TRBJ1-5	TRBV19	TGTGCCAGTAGTACACAGGGCGTTAGCAATCAGCCCCAGCATTTT	CASSTQGVSNQPQHF
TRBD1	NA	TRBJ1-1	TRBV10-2	TGCGCCAGCAGTGAGGTAACAGGGGAAGGCACTGAAGCTTTCTTT	CASSEVTGEGTEAFF
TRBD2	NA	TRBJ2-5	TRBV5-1	TGCGCCAGCAGCCTTAGCGGGGAGGTTCAAGAGACCCAGTACTTC	CASSLSGEVQETQYF
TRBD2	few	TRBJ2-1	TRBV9	TGTGCCAGCAGCGCCCGGACTAGCGGTTACAATGAGCAGTTCTTC	CASSARTSGYNEQFF
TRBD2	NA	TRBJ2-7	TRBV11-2	TGTGCCAGCAGCTTTTCTAGCGGGAACTCCTACGAGCAGTACTTC	CASSFSSGNSYEQYF
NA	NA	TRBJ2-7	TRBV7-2	TGTGCCAGCAGCTTATACACGGGATCCTACGAGCAGTACTTC	CASSLYTGSYEQYF
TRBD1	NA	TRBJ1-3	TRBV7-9	TGTGCCAGCAGCTTAGTTCCGGGACAGGGCGGTTCTGGAAACACCATATATTTT	CASSLVPGQGGSGNTIYF
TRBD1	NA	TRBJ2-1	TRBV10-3	TGTGCCATCACTAGGAAGGGCGGACAGGATGAGCAGTTCTTC	CAITRKGGQDEQFF
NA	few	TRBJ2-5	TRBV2	TGTGCCAGCAAACAATCCCAAGAGACCCAGTACTTC	CASKQSQETQYF
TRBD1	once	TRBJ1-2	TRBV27	TGTGCCAGCAAGGACGACAGGGGTGGAAACTATGGCTACACCTTC	CASKDDRGGNYGYTF
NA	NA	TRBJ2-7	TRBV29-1	TGCAGCGTTGACGGGCCAGCCAGGGGCGAGCAGTACTTC	CSVDGPARGEQYF
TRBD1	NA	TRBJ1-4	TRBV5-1	TGCGCCAGCAGCTCAGGACAGGGAAATGAAAAACTGTTTTTT	CASSSGQGNEKLFF
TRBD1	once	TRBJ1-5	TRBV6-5	TGTGCCAGCAGTTACGACAGGGCGATGCAGCCCCAGCATTTT	CASSYDRAMQPQHF
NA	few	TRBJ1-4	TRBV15	TGTGCCACCAGCAGAGGAGGGAATGAAAAACTGTTTTTT	CATSRGGNEKLFF
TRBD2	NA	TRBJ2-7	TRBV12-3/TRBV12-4	TGTGCCAGCTCCGCTAGCGGCTCCTACGAGCAGTACTTC	CASSASGSYEQYF
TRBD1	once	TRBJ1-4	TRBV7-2	TGTGCCAGCAGCTTAGACAGGGGGGGGTCGGAAAAACTGTTTTTT	CASSLDRGGSEKLFF
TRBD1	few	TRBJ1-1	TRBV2	TGTGCCAGCAATGGACAGGGGGACACTGAAGCTTTCTTT	CASNGQGDTEAFF
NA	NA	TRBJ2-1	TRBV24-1	TGTGCCACCGTAGGGGGGGCCTCCTACAATGAGCAGTTCTTC	CATVGGASYNEQFF
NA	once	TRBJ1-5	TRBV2	TGTGCCAGCAGTGACGGTCAGCCCCAGCATTTT	CASSDGQPQHF
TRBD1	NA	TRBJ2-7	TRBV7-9	TGTGCCAGCAGCACTACCGGGACAGGGGTGGACTACGAGCAGTACTTC	CASSTTGTGVDYEQYF
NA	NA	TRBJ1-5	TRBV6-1	TGTGCCAGCAGTGAATTCCACAGGATGAGCAATCAGCCCCAGCATTTT	CASSEFHRMSNQPQHF
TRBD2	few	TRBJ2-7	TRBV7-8	TGTGCCAGCAGCGAAGTAGAGGTGGGACTACCCAGTCGACAGTACTTC	CASSEVEVGLPSRQYF
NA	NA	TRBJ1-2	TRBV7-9	TGTGCCAGCAGCCAACAGTGGGCAGGGGTGGATGGCTACACCTTC	CASSQQWAGVDGYTF
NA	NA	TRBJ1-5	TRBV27	TGTGCCAGCAGTTTTTACAGGGAGGGCCAGCCCCAGCATTTT	CASSFYREGQPQHF
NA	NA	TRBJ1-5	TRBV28	TGTGCCAGCAGCACGTTAGCGGTTGGTAAGCCCCAGCATTTT	CASSTLAVGKPQHF
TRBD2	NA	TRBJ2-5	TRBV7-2	TGTGCCAGCAGCCTCCTAGCGGACAAAAAAGAGACCCAGTACTTC	CASSLLADKKETQYF
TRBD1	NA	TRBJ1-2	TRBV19	TGTGCCAGTTGGGACAGTCGCCGTGGGATCTATGGCTACACCTTC	CASWDSRRGIYGYTF